This entry lists 7 T cell receptor beta chains sequenced from one sample in a study of tumour-infiltrating T cells in Burkitt lymphoma. Sequencing was performed with immunoSEQ multiplex PCR; in TCRdb, only in-frame clones are kept and a portion is missing. The table has tens of thousands of clones, approximately 31% seen once; the top ten hold roughly 2.8%. The sample consisted of tumor tissue. These receptors were obtained from a human donor with Burkitt lymphoma.

The V and J genes are TRBV7-8 and TRBJ1-2, with D perhaps matching TRBD1 (6 bases). V gave up 4 bases and J gave up 6 bases, with 18 bases separating them. Germline values: CDR1 SGHVS, CDR2 FQNEAQ. The CDR3 is made up of 15 amino acids. For the CDR3, the DNA is TGTGCCAGCAGCTGGGATTGGGGGCCTGAAGATGGCTACACCTTC. Its protein product is CASSWDWGPEDGYTF.

In this sample, this clone turned up a few times. The chain links TRBV4-1 to TRBJ1-5; 7 nucleotides match TRBD1. The CDR3 is 14 amino acids. J was trimmed by 8 bases and V by 0 bases; bases with no gene match: 4. Germline V CDR1 and CDR2: MGHRA, YSYEKL. The CDR3 sequence is CASSQEGGGKPQHF. As DNA, the CDR3 is TGCGCCAGCAGCCAAGAAGGAGGGGGCAAGCCCCAGCATTTT.

This clone has a handful of counts. The chain recombines TRBV6-5 with TRBJ2-1; D gene ambiguous. The CDR3 consists of 14 residues. Trimming left V 4 bases short and J 3 bases short, with 10 bases between. Germline CDR1 and CDR2: MNHEY and SVGAGI. The CDR3 region has the DNA TGTGCCAGCAGTTTCCTGGAACGCTACAATGAGCAGTTCTTC. This encodes CASSFLERYNEQFF.

The rearrangement links TRBV21-1 to TRBJ2-5; no check of the table's D call, TRBD1, against the DNA was made. TRBV21-1 is a recognized pseudogene. The CDR3 is 16 residues long. For the CDR3, the DNA is TGTGCCAGCAGCAAAGCGCTTCGGACAGGGCGGGAGACCCAGTACTTC. It translates to CASSKALRTGRETQYF.

The rearrangement links TRBV30 to TRBJ2-7; D is perhaps TRBD1 (5 bases). Germline V gene sequence: CDR1 GTSNPN, CDR2 SVGIG (reference sequence). V dropped 1 base and J dropped 10 bases, with 11 bases sitting between them. This CDR3 spans 11 amino acids. CDR3 DNA: TGTGCCTGGAGTGAGAAGGGGCTCCAGTACTTC. It encodes CAWSEKGLQYF.

V gene TRBV7-2 combines with J gene TRBJ1-6; maybe TRBD1 (5 bases). V dropped 4 bases and J dropped 14 bases, with 18 bases sitting between them. CDR1 SGHTA and CDR2 FQGNSA come from the germline V gene. This CDR3 is 14 amino acids long. CDR3 nucleotide sequence: TGTGCCAGCAGCTCCCGATGGGGCCCCCTCACCCTCCACTTT. It translates to CASSSRWGPLTLHF.

The gene calls are TRBV19 and TRBJ1-1, with TRBD1 matching over 7 bases. This CDR3 has 17 amino acids. The germline gives CDR1 LNHDA, CDR2 SQIVND (reference sequence). V lost 5 bases to trimming and J lost 4 bases; unmatched junction nucleotides: 16. CDR3 region: CASSVDRAPTGPTEAFF. CDR3 nucleotides: TGTGCCAGTAGTGTCGACAGGGCGCCGACAGGGCCCACTGAAGCTTTCTTT. Full variable domain (rest looked up from reference TRBV19 and TRBJ1-1): DGGITQSPKYLFRKEGQNVTLSCEQNLNHDAMYWYRQDPGQGLRLIYYSQIVNDFQKGDIAEGYSVSREKKESFPLTVTSAQKNPTAFYLCASSVDRAPTGPTEAFFGQGTRLTVV.